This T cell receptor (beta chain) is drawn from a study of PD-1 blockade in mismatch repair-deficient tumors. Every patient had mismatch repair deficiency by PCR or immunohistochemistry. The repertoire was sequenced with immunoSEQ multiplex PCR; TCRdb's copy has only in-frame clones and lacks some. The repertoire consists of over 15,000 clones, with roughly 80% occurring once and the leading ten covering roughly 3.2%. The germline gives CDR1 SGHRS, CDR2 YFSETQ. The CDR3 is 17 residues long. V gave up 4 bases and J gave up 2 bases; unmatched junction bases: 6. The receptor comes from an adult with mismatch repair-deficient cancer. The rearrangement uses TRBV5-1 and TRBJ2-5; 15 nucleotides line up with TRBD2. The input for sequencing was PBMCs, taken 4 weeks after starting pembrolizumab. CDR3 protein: CASSLGLAGGRQETQYF. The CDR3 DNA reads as TGCGCCAGCAGCCTAGGACTAGCGGGAGGGCGGCAAGAGACCCAGTACTTC.